The rows below give T cell receptor beta chains drawn from one sample of a study of T-cell reconstitution after alpha-beta-depleted transplantation in children. TCRdb ran MiXCR on the PCR reads and lists one entry per CDR3 protein. The table includes about 370,000 distinct CDR3 sequences, 20% detected once. The sequencing used PBMCs from the stem cell graft donor, collected from the stem cell graft. These receptors were taken from a human donor who donated a stem cell graft to a child with acute myeloid leukemia. The CDR3 runs from the conserved cysteine through the conserved F or W. The D gene is left open where the match is weak. A clone size is listed for some rows: how often the clone was seen (once, few, many), or a class if it is expanded.

D: NA
J: TRBJ1-1
size: NA
V: TRBV20-1
DNA: TGCAGTGCTAGAGTGCGCCAGGCGGCTCTGGGTACTGAAGCTTTCTTT
CDR3: CSARVRQAALGTEAFF

D: NA
J: TRBJ2-3
size: few
V: TRBV12-3/TRBV12-4
DNA: TGTGCCAGCAGTTTAGGGTACACAGATACGCAGTATTTT
CDR3: CASSLGYTDTQYF

D: NA
J: TRBJ1-3
size: few
V: TRBV12-3/TRBV12-4
DNA: TGTGCCAGCAGTTTACTCCGCAACACCATATATTTT
CDR3: CASSLLRNTIYF

D: TRBD2
J: TRBJ2-1
size: few
V: TRBV4-1
DNA: TGCGCCAGCAGCCAAGCATTGGGACTAGCGGGAGTTAATGAGCAGTTCTTC
CDR3: CASSQALGLAGVNEQFF

D: TRBD1
J: TRBJ1-2
size: many
V: TRBV7-2
DNA: TGTGCCAGCAGCCCCTCGGACAGGGGGCGCTTGGGCTACACCTTC
CDR3: CASSPSDRGRLGYTF

D: TRBD1
J: TRBJ2-7
size: few
V: TRBV7-8
DNA: TGTGCCAGCAGCCACGACAGGGAAGACTACGAGCAGTACTTC
CDR3: CASSHDREDYEQYF

D: TRBD2
J: TRBJ2-2
size: few
V: TRBV28
DNA: TGTGCCAGCAGAAGACTAGCGGGAGTGTACACCGGGGAGCTGTTTTTT
CDR3: CASRRLAGVYTGELFF

D: NA
J: TRBJ1-3
size: few
V: TRBV28
DNA: TGTGCCAGCAGCCCCTCAGTGGCTGGAAACACCATATATTTT
CDR3: CASSPSVAGNTIYF

D: NA
J: TRBJ2-2
size: NA
V: TRBV6-1
DNA: TGTGCCAGCAGTGACAAGGTGGACACCGGGGAGCTGTTTTTT
CDR3: CASSDKVDTGELFF

D: NA
J: TRBJ2-5
size: NA
V: TRBV29-1
DNA: TGCAGCGTTATTGTGGGATCCGGGGGGACCCAGTACTTC
CDR3: CSVIVGSGGTQYF

D: TRBD2
J: TRBJ2-1
size: NA
V: TRBV9
DNA: TGTGCCAGCAGCGCCGTCGGTACGGGACTAGCGGGATCCTACAATGAGCAGTTCTTC
CDR3: CASSAVGTGLAGSYNEQFF

D: NA
J: TRBJ2-7
size: many
V: TRBV20-1
DNA: TGCAGTGCCGCACTGGTTTCATGGGAGCAGTACTTC
CDR3: CSAALVSWEQYF

D: TRBD2
J: TRBJ2-1
size: once
V: TRBV12-5
DNA: TGTGCTAGTGCCCCCCCAGGTAGCGGGAGGGTACCCTACAATGAGCAGTTCTTC
CDR3: CASAPPGSGRVPYNEQFF

D: NA
J: TRBJ2-5
size: many
V: TRBV20-1
DNA: TGCAGTGCTAGGGACTTCCTGGGAGAGACCCAGTACTTC
CDR3: CSARDFLGETQYF

D: NA
J: TRBJ2-1
size: many
V: TRBV20-1
DNA: TGCAGTGCTGGCGGTCGGGGCAATGAGCAGTTCTTC
CDR3: CSAGGRGNEQFF

D: TRBD1
J: TRBJ1-1
size: many
V: TRBV12-3/TRBV12-4
DNA: TGTGCCAGCAGGCTGACAGGGCTTGAAGCTTTCTTT
CDR3: CASRLTGLEAFF

D: TRBD2
J: TRBJ2-3
size: NA
V: TRBV12-3/TRBV12-4
DNA: TGTGCCAGCAGTTACCTAGCGGGGAGCACAGATACGCAGTATTTT
CDR3: CASSYLAGSTDTQYF

D: TRBD2
J: TRBJ2-5
size: NA
V: TRBV5-1
DNA: TGCGCCAGCAACAACCGTGGGGGAGGGTTCCAAGAGACCCAGTACTTC
CDR3: CASNNRGGGFQETQYF

D: NA
J: TRBJ2-1
size: few
V: TRBV24-1
DNA: TGTGCCACCAGTGATTTGCGAACCGGGACGGGTAAAATCGGTGAGCAGTTCTTC
CDR3: CATSDLRTGTGKIGEQFF

D: NA
J: TRBJ1-3
size: many
V: TRBV20-1
DNA: TGCAGTGCTAGTCTTTTAGGGGATAGAAACACCATATATTTT
CDR3: CSASLLGDRNTIYF

D: TRBD2
J: TRBJ2-1
size: many
V: TRBV20-1
DNA: TGCAGTGCTAGTTTCGGGAGGGCCTTCTACAATGAGCAGTTCTTC
CDR3: CSASFGRAFYNEQFF

D: TRBD2
J: TRBJ2-7
size: once
V: TRBV7-6
DNA: TGTGCCAGCAGCTTAGGGACTAGCGGGAGGGCGTTCGAGCAGTACTTC
CDR3: CASSLGTSGRAFEQYF

D: TRBD2
J: TRBJ2-1
size: few
V: TRBV12-3/TRBV12-4
DNA: TGTGCCAGCCGCCAGGGACTAGCGGAGAACAATGAGCAGTTCTTC
CDR3: CASRQGLAENNEQFF

D: NA
J: TRBJ2-1
size: once
V: TRBV14
DNA: TGTGCCAGCAGCCGAGGTGGGGACTACAATGAGCAGTTCTTC
CDR3: CASSRGGDYNEQFF

D: TRBD2
J: TRBJ2-1
size: many
V: TRBV11-2
DNA: TGTGCCAGCAGCTTAAGACTAGCGGACTACAATGAGCAGTTCTTC
CDR3: CASSLRLADYNEQFF

D: NA
J: TRBJ2-3
size: NA
V: TRBV12-3/TRBV12-4
DNA: TGTGCCAGCAGTTTACTTAGTTACACAGATACGCAGTATTTT
CDR3: CASSLLSYTDTQYF

D: TRBD1
J: TRBJ1-1
size: NA
V: TRBV28
DNA: TGTGCCAGCAGTCGAACAGGGGGCGGAACTGAAGCTTTCTTT
CDR3: CASSRTGGGTEAFF

D: NA
J: TRBJ1-5
size: NA
V: TRBV12-3/TRBV12-4
DNA: TGTGCCAGCCAGCAGGGGAATCTCAATCAGCCCCAGCATTTT
CDR3: CASQQGNLNQPQHF

D: TRBD1
J: TRBJ1-2
size: NA
V: TRBV7-2
DNA: TGTGCCAGCAGCTTGGGCGGACAGGCTGGTGGCTACACCTTC
CDR3: CASSLGGQAGGYTF

D: NA
J: TRBJ1-1
size: many
V: TRBV10-2
DNA: TGCGCCAGCAGTGAACGGGAGGGGATGAACACTGAAGCTTTCTTT
CDR3: CASSEREGMNTEAFF

D: NA
J: TRBJ2-7
size: few
V: TRBV9
DNA: TGTGCCAGCAGCGTTAGTCAGGAACCCTACGAGCAGTACTTC
CDR3: CASSVSQEPYEQYF

D: NA
J: TRBJ2-5
size: NA
V: TRBV27
DNA: TGTGCCAGCAGTTATAGTAAAGGTGCGCTAGCCGTCATCAAGGAGACCCAGTACTTC
CDR3: CASSYSKGALAVIKETQYF